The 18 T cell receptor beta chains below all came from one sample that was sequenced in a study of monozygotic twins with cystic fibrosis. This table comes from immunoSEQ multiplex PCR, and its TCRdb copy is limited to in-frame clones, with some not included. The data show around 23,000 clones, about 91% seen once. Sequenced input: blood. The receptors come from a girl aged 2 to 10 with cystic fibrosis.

CDR3 loop: CASSLAPAGTGYGGELFF. The CDR3 DNA follows: TGTGCCAGCAGCTTAGCGCCCGCCGGGACAGGGTATGGCGGGGAGCTGTTTTTT. V is TRBV7-2 and J is TRBJ2-2; 9 bases are a match to TRBD1. The germline gives CDR1 SGHTA, CDR2 FQGNSA. V was clipped by 0 bases and J by 7 bases; unmatched bases: 12. The CDR3 consists of 18 residues.

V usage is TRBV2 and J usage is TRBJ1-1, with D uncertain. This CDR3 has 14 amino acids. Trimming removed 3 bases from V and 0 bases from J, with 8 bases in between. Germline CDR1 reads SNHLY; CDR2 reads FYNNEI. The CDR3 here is CASSDQIMNTEAFF. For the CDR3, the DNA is TGTGCCAGCAGTGATCAGATCATGAACACTGAAGCTTTCTTT.

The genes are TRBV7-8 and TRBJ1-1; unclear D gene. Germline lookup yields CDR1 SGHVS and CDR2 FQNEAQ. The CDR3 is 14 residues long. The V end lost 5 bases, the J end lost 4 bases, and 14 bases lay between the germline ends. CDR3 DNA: TGTGCCAGCAGCCCCCGTCCGGGCACCACTGAAGCTTTCTTT. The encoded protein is CASSPRPGTTEAFF.

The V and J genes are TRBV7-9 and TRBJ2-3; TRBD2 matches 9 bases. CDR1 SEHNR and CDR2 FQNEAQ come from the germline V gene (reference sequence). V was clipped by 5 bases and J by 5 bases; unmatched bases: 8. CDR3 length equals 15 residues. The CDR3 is CASSQSGLARDTQYF. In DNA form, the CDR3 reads TGTGCCAGCAGCCAATCGGGACTAGCAAGAGATACGCAGTATTTT.

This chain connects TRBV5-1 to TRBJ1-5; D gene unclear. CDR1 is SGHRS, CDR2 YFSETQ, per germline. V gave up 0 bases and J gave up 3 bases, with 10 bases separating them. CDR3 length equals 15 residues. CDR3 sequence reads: CASSLDTGINQPQHF. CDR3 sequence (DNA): TGCGCCAGCAGCTTGGACACGGGGATCAATCAGCCCCAGCATTTT.

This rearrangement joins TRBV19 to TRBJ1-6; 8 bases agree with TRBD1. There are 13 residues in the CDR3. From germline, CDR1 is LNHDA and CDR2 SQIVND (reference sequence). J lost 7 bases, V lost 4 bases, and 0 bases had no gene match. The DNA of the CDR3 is TGTGCCAGTAGTAGACAGGGGAATTCACCCCTCCACTTT. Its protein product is CASSRQGNSPLHF. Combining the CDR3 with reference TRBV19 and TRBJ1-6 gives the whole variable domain DGGITQSPKYLFRKEGQNVTLSCEQNLNHDAMYWYRQDPGQGLRLIYYSQIVNDFQKGDIAEGYSVSREKKESFPLTVTSAQKNPTAFYLCASSRQGNSPLHFGNGTRLTVT.

The CDR3 coding sequence is TGTGCCACCAGCAGAGATATCTCTAACTATGGCTACACCTTC. Encoded protein: CATSRDISNYGYTF. The chain recombines TRBV15 with TRBJ1-2; D uncertain. In germline, CDR1 is LNHNV, CDR2 YYDKDF (reference sequence). V lost 0 bases, J lost 0 bases, and 5 bases lay in between. The CDR3 runs 14 residues.

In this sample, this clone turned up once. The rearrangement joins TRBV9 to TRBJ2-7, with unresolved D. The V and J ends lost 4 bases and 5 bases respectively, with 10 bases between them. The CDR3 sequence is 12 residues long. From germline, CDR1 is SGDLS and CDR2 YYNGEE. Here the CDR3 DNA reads TGTGCCAGCAGCCGGAATAACGACGAGCAGTACTTC. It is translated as CASSRNNDEQYF.

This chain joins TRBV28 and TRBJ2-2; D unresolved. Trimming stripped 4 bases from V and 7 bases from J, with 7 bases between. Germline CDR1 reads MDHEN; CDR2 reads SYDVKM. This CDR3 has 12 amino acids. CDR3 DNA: TGTGCCAGCAGTTCAGAGTACGGGGAGCTGTTTTTT. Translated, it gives CASSSEYGELFF.

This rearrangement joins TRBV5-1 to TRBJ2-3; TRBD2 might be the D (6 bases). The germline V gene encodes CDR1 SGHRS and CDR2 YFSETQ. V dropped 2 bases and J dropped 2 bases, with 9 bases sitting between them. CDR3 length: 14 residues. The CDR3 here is CASSFGGNTDTQYF. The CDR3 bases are TGCGCCAGCAGCTTCGGGGGAAACACAGATACGCAGTATTTT.

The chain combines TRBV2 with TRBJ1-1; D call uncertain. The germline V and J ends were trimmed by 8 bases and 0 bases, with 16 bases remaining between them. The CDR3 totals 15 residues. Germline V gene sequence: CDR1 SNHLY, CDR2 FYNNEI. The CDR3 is CASGEVGQMNTEAFF. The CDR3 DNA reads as TGTGCCAGCGGCGAGGTAGGCCAGATGAACACTGAAGCTTTCTTT.

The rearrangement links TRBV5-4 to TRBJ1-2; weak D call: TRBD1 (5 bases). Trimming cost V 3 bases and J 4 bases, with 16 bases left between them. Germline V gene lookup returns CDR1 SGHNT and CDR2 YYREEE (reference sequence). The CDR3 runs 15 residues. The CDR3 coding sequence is TGTGCCAGCAGCTGGCCTCCAGGGTCCGGCTATGGCTACACCTTC. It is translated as CASSWPPGSGYGYTF. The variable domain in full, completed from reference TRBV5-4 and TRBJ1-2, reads ETGVTQSPTHLIKTRGQQVTLRCSSQSGHNTVSWYQQALGQGPQFIFQYYREEENGRGNFPPRFSGLQFPNYSSELNVNALELDDSALYLCASSWPPGSGYGYTFGSGTRLTVV.

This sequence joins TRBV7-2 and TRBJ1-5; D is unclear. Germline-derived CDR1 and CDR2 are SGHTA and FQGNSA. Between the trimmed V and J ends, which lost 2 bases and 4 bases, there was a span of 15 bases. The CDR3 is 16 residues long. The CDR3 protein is CASSLFWAGENQPQHF. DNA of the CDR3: TGTGCCAGCAGCTTATTCTGGGCTGGAGAGAATCAGCCCCAGCATTTT.

This CDR3 is CASSGTGNTGELFF. Here the CDR3 DNA reads TGTGCCAGCAGCGGGACAGGGAACACCGGGGAGCTGTTTTTT. The rearrangement uses TRBV2 and TRBJ2-2; 8 bases match TRBD1. J gave up 1 base and V 6 bases, and 1 base lay outside the gene matches. The CDR3 has 14 residues. Per the germline V gene, CDR1 is SNHLY and CDR2 is FYNNEI.

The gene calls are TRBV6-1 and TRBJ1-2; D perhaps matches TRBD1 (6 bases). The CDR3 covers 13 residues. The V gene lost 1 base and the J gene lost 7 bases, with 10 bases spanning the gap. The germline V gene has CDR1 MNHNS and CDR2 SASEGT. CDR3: CASSEGTGTGYTF. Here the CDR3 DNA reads TGTGCCAGCAGTGAAGGCACAGGGACTGGCTACACCTTC.

The CDR3 sequence is CASSLLGQGVGNEKLFF. In DNA form, the CDR3 reads TGCGCCAGCAGCTTACTGGGACAGGGGGTGGGTAATGAAAAACTGTTTTTT. The chain uses TRBV5-1 and TRBJ1-4; 11 nucleotides align to TRBD1. Trimming cost V 2 bases and J 4 bases; bases outside gene matches: 7. CDR3 length: 17 residues. Per germline, CDR1 SGHRS and CDR2 YFSETQ.

Here the CDR3 reads CASSLLQETQYF. CDR3 bases: TGTGCCAGCAGCTTACTGCAAGAGACCCAGTACTTC. The chain couples TRBV7-9 to TRBJ2-5; the D is unclear. This CDR3 has 12 amino acids. V lost 2 bases to trimming and J lost 2 bases, with 3 bases between them. Germline V gene data show CDR1 as SEHNR and CDR2 as FQNEAQ (reference sequence).

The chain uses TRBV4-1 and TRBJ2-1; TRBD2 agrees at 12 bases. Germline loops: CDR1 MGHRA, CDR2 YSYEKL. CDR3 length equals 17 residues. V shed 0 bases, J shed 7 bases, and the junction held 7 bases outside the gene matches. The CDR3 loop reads CASSQDDTSGGFNEQFF. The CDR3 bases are TGCGCCAGCAGCCAAGACGATACTAGCGGGGGGTTTAATGAGCAGTTCTTC.